This T cell receptor (beta chain) was observed in a study of blood T cell repertoires in COVID-19. The overall study: Material from acute and convalescent COVID-19 was sourced from the United States, Italy and Spain.

Produced via immunoSEQ multiplex PCR; TCRdb's table is partial and in-frame only. The sample includes about 170,000 clones, over 80% of them seen just once. The sample comprised peripheral blood. The source of this sequence is a woman of 80 years or more with active or convalescent COVID-19.

DNA of the CDR3: TGTGCCAGCAGTTTCGCTCGACAGGGGGCTGAAGCTTTCTTT. Amino acids: CASSFARQGAEAFF. The rearrangement links TRBV27 to TRBJ1-1, with 9 nucleotides matching TRBD1. Losses at the gene ends were 3 bases for V and 6 bases for J; bases not matched to a gene: 5. The CDR3 spans 14 residues. CDR1 and CDR2 (germline): MNHEY, SMNVEV (reference sequence).